The count of the clone carrying this TCR beta chain is one. The antigen is undetermined. Method: immunoSEQ multiplex PCR; TCRdb's copy keeps in-frame clones and lacks some. Of about 150,000 clones listed, about 91% are singletons. This sample was taken from a study of T cell responses to AZD1222 COVID-19 vaccine. At the level of the study: Pooling covered second doses at about 4 or about 12 weeks. General study points: Sampled repertoires all dated from after the peak T cell response. Donors were chiefly white British, with a greater number of females, and clonal diversity was perhaps underestimated.

The source of this sequence is an adult in good health. Sequenced here: peripheral blood, sampled on day 0 of AZD1222 vaccination.

CDR3 DNA sequence: TGTGCCAGCAGCTTAGCGGGGGGGGGCGTCGCAGATACGCAGTATTTT. It yields the protein CASSLAGGGVADTQYF. The gene calls are TRBV7-2 and TRBJ2-3; tentative D call: TRBD2 (7 bases). Germline assignment: CDR1 SGHTA and CDR2 FQGNSA. The CDR3 length is 16 residues. V was pared by 0 bases and J by 4 bases, with 14 bases between. Together with reference TRBV7-2 and TRBJ2-3, the CDR3 gives the full variable domain: GAGVSQSPSNKVTEKGKDVELRCDPISGHTALYWYRQSLGQGLEFLIYFQGNSAPDKSGLPSDRFSAERTGGSVSTLTIQRTQQEDSAVYLCASSLAGGGVADTQYFGPGTRLTVL.